A single sample gave rise to the 22 T cell receptor beta chains below, sequenced in a study of blood T cell repertoires in COVID-19. Profiled with immunoSEQ multiplex PCR; TCRdb holds only in-frame clones, not every one. The profile covers 390,000 or so clones, with about 89% appearing a single time and 10% taken by the ten largest. The sample comprised peripheral blood. These receptors were collected from a woman aged 25 to 45 with COVID-19, enrolled during active disease.

V is TRBV28 and J is TRBJ1-2; 8 bases align to TRBD1. Germline V gene lookup returns CDR1 MDHEN and CDR2 SYDVKM. The CDR3 is 12 amino acids. V dropped 4 bases and J dropped 5; count of bases not matched to a gene: 0. CDR3: CASSWTGYGYTF. The CDR3, as DNA: TGTGCCAGCAGTTGGACAGGGTATGGCTACACCTTC.

V is TRBV6-5 and J is TRBJ1-5; 8 positions match TRBD1. V gave up 6 bases and J gave up 6 bases; unmatched junction bases: 4. Germline V gives CDR1 MNHEY, CDR2 SVGAGI. The CDR3 consists of 13 residues. The CDR3 loop reads CASSDRGGQPQHF. CDR3 sequence (DNA): TGTGCCAGCAGCGACAGGGGAGGTCAGCCCCAGCATTTT.

This chain uses TRBV7-8 with TRBJ1-2, with 9 bases aligning to TRBD1. This CDR3 has 15 amino acids. CDR1 and CDR2 (germline): SGHVS, FQNEAQ. The V and J ends lost 5 bases and 6 bases, in that order; junction bases with no gene match: 10. The CDR3 reads CASSPTGGNRNGYTF. In DNA form, the CDR3 reads TGTGCCAGCAGCCCAACAGGGGGCAATAGAAATGGCTACACCTTC.

This clone was seen a handful of times. Additional DNA sequences in this sample encode the identical CDR3. The chain couples TRBV5-1 to TRBJ1-1; TRBD1 aligns across 7 bases. The length of the CDR3 is 13 residues. The germline V gene has CDR1 SGHRS and CDR2 YFSETQ. V trimming: 4 bases; J trimming: 1 base; junction bases outside the gene matches: 1. The CDR3 DNA is TGCGCCAGCAGCCGGACAGGGAACACTGAAGCTTTCTTT. It codes for CASSRTGNTEAFF.

The chain joins TRBV5-1 to TRBJ1-5, with D perhaps matching TRBD1 (5 bases). V lost 2 bases, J lost 7 bases, and 16 bases lay in between. CDR1 and CDR2 (germline): SGHRS, YFSETQ. The CDR3 runs to 15 residues. As DNA, the CDR3 is TGCGCCAGCAGCTTCCGGCCAGGGCAAAACCAGCCCCAGCATTTT. Protein sequence: CASSFRPGQNQPQHF.

V is TRBV7-2 and J is TRBJ1-5, with 8 bases that match TRBD1. CDR3 size: 15 residues. The junction had 9 bases not matched to a gene; V was cut back by 5 bases and J by 6 bases. The germline CDR1 and CDR2 sequences are SGHTA and FQGNSA. Here the CDR3 reads CASSQMAGGPQPQHF. CDR3 nucleotides: TGTGCCAGCAGCCAGATGGCAGGGGGCCCTCAGCCCCAGCATTTT.

The rearrangement joins TRBV4-3 to TRBJ2-5; 8 bases map to TRBD2. J gave up 7 bases and V 5 bases, and 6 bases lay outside the gene matches. The CDR3 consists of 13 residues. CDR1 is LGHNA and CDR2 is YSLEER in the germline V gene. CDR3 DNA sequence: TGCGCCAGCAGCAAGGGACTAGGACCGACCCAGTACTTC. This codes for CASSKGLGPTQYF.

The gene calls are TRBV7-9 and TRBJ2-2; 9 bases align to TRBD2. This CDR3 is built from 17 residues. The germline gives CDR1 SEHNR, CDR2 FQNEAQ (reference sequence). Losses at the gene ends were 5 bases for V and 6 bases for J; bases not matched to a gene: 13. The CDR3 DNA reads TGTGCCAGCAGCCTCTGGGCGGGAGGGCTTAAGGCCGGGGAGCTGTTTTTT. This sequence encodes CASSLWAGGLKAGELFF.

This clone appeared once. The chain joins TRBV24-1 to TRBJ2-7; 7 nucleotides align to TRBD1. This CDR3 is built from 16 residues. V dropped 3 bases and J dropped 2; count of bases not matched to a gene: 9. The V gene's germline CDR1 is KGHDR and CDR2 SFDVKD. CDR3 amino acids: CATSDARGRGAYEQYF. CDR3 DNA sequence: TGTGCCACCAGTGATGCAAGGGGGCGCGGAGCCTACGAGCAGTACTTC.

This clone was counted a single time. The V gene is TRBV5-4, the J gene TRBJ2-3; 11 bases map to TRBD2. The CDR3 length is 17 residues. Germline CDR1 reads SGHNT; CDR2 reads YYREEE (reference sequence). With 0 bases clipped from V and 1 base from J, the junction kept 4 bases outside the gene matches. Written as DNA, the CDR3 is TGTGCCAGCAGCTTGGGACCGGGACTAGCGGGCACAGATACGCAGTATTTT. The encoded protein is CASSLGPGLAGTDTQYF.

This clone was seen a handful of times. The J gene is TRBJ2-7, the V gene TRBV5-1, with 10 positions matching TRBD2. V lost 0 bases to trimming and J lost 6 bases; unmatched junction nucleotides: 6. CDR3 length: 15 residues. CDR1 and CDR2 from the germline V gene are SGHRS and YFSETQ. CDR3 nucleotides: TGCGCCAGCAGCTTGGAGCTAGCGGGAGCTGGCGAGCAGTACTTC. It is translated as CASSLELAGAGEQYF.

This CDR3 is CASSRAGGLTYNEQFF. CDR3 nucleotide sequence: TGTGCCAGCAGCCGGGCCGGGGGGCTCACCTACAATGAGCAGTTCTTC. The chain joins TRBV7-3 to TRBJ2-1; TRBD2 might be the D (7 bases). The V end lost 5 bases, the J end lost 2 bases, and 16 bases lay between the germline ends. The length of the CDR3 is 16 residues. Germline CDR1 and CDR2: SGHTA and FQGTGA.

The chain links TRBV18 to TRBJ2-1; D might be TRBD1 (5 bases). V lost 4 bases, J lost 9 bases, and 16 bases lay in between. The CDR3 consists of 14 residues. The germline V gene encodes CDR1 KGHSH and CDR2 LQKENI. The CDR3 DNA follows: TGTGCCAGCTCACGAGAACAGGCCTCGACTGAGCAGTTCTTC. It yields the protein CASSREQASTEQFF.

The V and J genes are TRBV6-6 and TRBJ2-7, with a possible D match to TRBD2 (6 bases). CDR1 and CDR2 from the germline V gene are MNHNY and SVGAGI (reference sequence). Trimming left V 11 bases short and J 4 bases short, with 21 bases between. The CDR3 is made up of 14 amino acids. For the CDR3, the DNA is TGTGCCTCCTCGAGGTCGGGAGCGGTATACGAGCAGTACTTC. Translating gives CASSRSGAVYEQYF.

This chain uses TRBV5-1 with TRBJ2-3; 10 nucleotides line up with TRBD1. The CDR3 runs 15 residues. V lost 4 bases, J lost 0 bases, and 2 bases stayed unmatched. The germline V gene has CDR1 SGHRS and CDR2 YFSETQ. The CDR3: CASSGTGASTDTQYF. As DNA, the CDR3 is TGCGCCAGCAGCGGGACAGGGGCTAGCACAGATACGCAGTATTTT. The variable domain in full, completed from reference TRBV5-1 and TRBJ2-3, reads KAGVTQTPRYLIKTRGQQVTLSCSPISGHRSVSWYQQTPGQGLQFLFEYFSETQRNKGNFPGRFSGRQFSNSRSEMNVSTLELGDSALYLCASSGTGASTDTQYFGPGTRLTVL.

The CDR3 is CASSGTGTSGPHLGTGELFF. DNA for the CDR3: TGCGCCAGCAGCGGTACCGGGACTAGCGGACCCCATCTCGGCACCGGGGAGCTGTTTTTT. The genes are TRBV5-1 and TRBJ2-2; 11 nucleotides align to TRBD2. CDR3 length: 20 amino acids. Germline V gene data show CDR1 as SGHRS and CDR2 as YFSETQ. The junction had 18 bases not matched to a gene; V was cut back by 4 bases and J by 4 bases.

This chain uses TRBV5-1 with TRBJ1-1, with D possibly TRBD1 on 5 matching bases. CDR1 is SGHRS and CDR2 is YFSETQ in the germline V gene. With 4 bases removed from V and 4 bases from J, the gap between germline ends came to 14 bases. CDR3 size: 14 residues. The CDR3 bases are TGCGCCAGCAGCCTACCAGAAAGGGGCACTGAAGCTTTCTTT. This gives the protein CASSLPERGTEAFF.

The V and J genes are TRBV5-3 and TRBJ2-5; TRBD2 matches at 10 bases. TRBV5-3 is assigned to the ORF class and has an uncertain function. This CDR3 is built from 16 residues. V dropped 1 base and J dropped 5; count of bases not matched to a gene: 8. The CDR3 loop is CARSLRAGGPYETQYF. In nucleotides, the CDR3 is TGTGCCAGAAGCTTGAGAGCGGGAGGGCCTTATGAGACCCAGTACTTC.

The chain recombines TRBV5-6 with TRBJ1-1; the match to TRBD1 covers 7 bases. Trimming removed 4 bases from V and 0 bases from J; junction bases left unmatched: 9. The CDR3 is 16 residues long. Germline V gives CDR1 SGHDT, CDR2 YYEEEE. This chain's CDR3 is CASSQDRRYMNTEAFF. CDR3 in DNA: TGTGCCAGCAGCCAGGACAGGAGATACATGAACACTGAAGCTTTCTTT.

The V and J genes are TRBV30 and TRBJ2-1; D possibly corresponds to TRBD2 (5 bases). This CDR3 contains 13 residues. V was shortened by 2 bases and J by 9 bases, with 14 bases between the two germline ends. The germline gives CDR1 GTSNPN, CDR2 SVGIG (reference sequence). The CDR3 sequence is CAWSTYLAGEQFF. The CDR3 DNA reads TGTGCCTGGAGTACTTATCTAGCAGGTGAGCAGTTCTTC.

This clone was seen a single time. J is TRBJ1-1 and V is TRBV28; a possible D gene is TRBD1 (6 bases). CDR3 size: 14 residues. Germline CDR1 MDHEN, CDR2 SYDVKM. V was pared by 7 bases and J by 3 bases, with 15 bases between. The CDR3 DNA sequence: TGTGCCAGCACTTACAGGGCCTGGGACACTGAAGCTTTCTTT. The encoded protein is CASTYRAWDTEAFF.

This chain connects TRBV28 to TRBJ2-3; perhaps TRBD1 as D (6 bases). The CDR3 covers 15 residues. The V end lost 3 bases, the J end lost 0 bases, and 10 bases lay between the germline ends. Germline-derived CDR1 and CDR2 are MDHEN and SYDVKM. This chain's CDR3 is CASSFPDSSTDTQYF. The CDR3 DNA is TGTGCCAGCAGTTTTCCGGACAGTAGCACAGATACGCAGTATTTT.